The 2 T cell receptor beta chains below all came from one sample that was sequenced in a study of cytomegalovirus exposure and HLA in healthy donors (dated by TCRdb to 2016 to 2017). The library was generated by the immunoSEQ multiplex PCR assay. A mixture of 60 forward primers for TCR Vbeta segments and 13 reverse primers for TCR Jbeta segments was used in the multiplex PCR. TCRdb took over this immuneACCESS table, retaining in-frame rearrangements with V and J assigned. Such tables are incomplete; in checked studies, under half of the missing clones stem from an unresolved V gene, and the remainder is unexplained. For this sample the table gives 200,000 or so clones, of which just under 80% were detected only once. 5% to 6% of the sample rests with the top ten. The sequenced material came from PBMCs. The source is a woman between 25 and 40 years old in good health and CMV-seropositive.

V usage is TRBV13 and J usage is TRBJ1-3, with a weak D call TRBD1 (6 bases). Germline V gene sequence: CDR1 PRHDT, CDR2 FYEKMQ (reference sequence). Trimming shortened V by 5 bases and J by 5 bases, and 10 bases separated the two germline ends. The CDR3 totals 13 residues. CDR3 coding DNA: TGTGCCAGCAGCCCCAGGGGTAGAAACACCATATATTTT. This codes for CASSPRGRNTIYF.

The chain couples TRBV11-2 to TRBJ2-3; D is undetermined. The CDR3 consists of 15 residues. Germline V gene data show CDR1 as SGHAT and CDR2 as FQNNGV. Deletions cut 4 bases from V and 2 bases from J, with 13 bases between. As DNA, the CDR3 is TGTGCCAGCAGCTGGCAACCCGCCAACACAGATACGCAGTATTTT. Its protein product is CASSWQPANTDTQYF.